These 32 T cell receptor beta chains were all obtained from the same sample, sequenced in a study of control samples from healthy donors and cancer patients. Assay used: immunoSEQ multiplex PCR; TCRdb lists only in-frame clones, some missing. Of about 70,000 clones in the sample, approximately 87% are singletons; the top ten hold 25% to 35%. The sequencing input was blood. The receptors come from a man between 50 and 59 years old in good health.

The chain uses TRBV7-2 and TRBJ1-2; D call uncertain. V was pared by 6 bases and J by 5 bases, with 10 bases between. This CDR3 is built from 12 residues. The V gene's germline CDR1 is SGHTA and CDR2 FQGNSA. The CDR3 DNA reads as TGTGCCAGCAGTCTGGGTGAATATGGCTACACCTTC. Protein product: CASSLGEYGYTF. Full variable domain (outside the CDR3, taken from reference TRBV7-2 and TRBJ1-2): GAGVSQSPSNKVTEKGKDVELRCDPISGHTALYWYRQSLGQGLEFLIYFQGNSAPDKSGLPSDRFSAERTGGSVSTLTIQRTQQEDSAVYLCASSLGEYGYTFGSGTRLTVV.

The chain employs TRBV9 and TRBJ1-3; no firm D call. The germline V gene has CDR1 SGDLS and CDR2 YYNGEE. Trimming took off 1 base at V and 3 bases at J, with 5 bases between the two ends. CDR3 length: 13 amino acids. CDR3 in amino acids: CASSVPGGNTIYF. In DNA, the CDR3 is TGTGCCAGCAGCGTACCGGGTGGAAACACCATATATTTT.

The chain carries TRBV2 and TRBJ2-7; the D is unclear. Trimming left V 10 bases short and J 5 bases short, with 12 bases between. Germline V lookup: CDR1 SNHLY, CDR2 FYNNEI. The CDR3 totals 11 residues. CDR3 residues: CAIAKDHEQYF. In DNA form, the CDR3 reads TGTGCCATCGCAAAAGACCACGAGCAGTACTTC.

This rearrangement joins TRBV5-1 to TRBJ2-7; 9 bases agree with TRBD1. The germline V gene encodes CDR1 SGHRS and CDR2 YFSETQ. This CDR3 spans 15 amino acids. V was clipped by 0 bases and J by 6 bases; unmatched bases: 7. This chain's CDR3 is CASSLEPGQGGEQYF. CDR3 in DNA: TGCGCCAGCAGCTTGGAGCCGGGACAGGGCGGCGAGCAGTACTTC.

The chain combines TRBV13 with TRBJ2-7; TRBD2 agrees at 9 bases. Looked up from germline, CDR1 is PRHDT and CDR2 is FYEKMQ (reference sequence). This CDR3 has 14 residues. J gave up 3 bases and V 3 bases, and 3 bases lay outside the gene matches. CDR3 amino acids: CASSFASGVYEQYF. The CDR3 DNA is TGTGCCAGCAGCTTCGCTAGCGGGGTCTACGAGCAGTACTTC.

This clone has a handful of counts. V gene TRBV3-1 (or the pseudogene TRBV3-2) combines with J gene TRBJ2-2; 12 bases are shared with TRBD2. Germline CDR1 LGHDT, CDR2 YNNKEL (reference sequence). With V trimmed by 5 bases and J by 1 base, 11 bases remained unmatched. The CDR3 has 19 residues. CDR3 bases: TGTGCCAGCAGCTTCCGCCTAGCGGGAGGGCCTCGGAACACCGGGGAGCTGTTTTTT. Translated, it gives CASSFRLAGGPRNTGELFF.

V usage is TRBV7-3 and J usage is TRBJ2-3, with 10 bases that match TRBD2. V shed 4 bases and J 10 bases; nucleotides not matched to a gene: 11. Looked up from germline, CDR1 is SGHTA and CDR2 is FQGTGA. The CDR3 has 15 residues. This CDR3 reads CASSSTAGGLRAQYF. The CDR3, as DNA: TGTGCCAGCAGCTCTACAGCGGGAGGGCTTCGGGCGCAGTATTTT.

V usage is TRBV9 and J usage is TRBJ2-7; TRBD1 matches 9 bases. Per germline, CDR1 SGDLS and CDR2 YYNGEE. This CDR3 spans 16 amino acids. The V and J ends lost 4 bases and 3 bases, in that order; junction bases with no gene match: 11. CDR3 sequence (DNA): TGTGCCAGCAGCAGAGAAAGGGGACAGGGTGTCTACGAGCAGTACTTC. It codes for CASSRERGQGVYEQYF.

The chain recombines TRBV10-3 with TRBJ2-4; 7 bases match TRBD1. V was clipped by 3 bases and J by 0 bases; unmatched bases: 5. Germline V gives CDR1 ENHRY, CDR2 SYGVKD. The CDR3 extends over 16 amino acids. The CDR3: CAISDTGTVAKNIQYF. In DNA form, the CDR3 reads TGTGCCATCAGTGACACCGGGACAGTAGCCAAAAACATTCAGTACTTC.

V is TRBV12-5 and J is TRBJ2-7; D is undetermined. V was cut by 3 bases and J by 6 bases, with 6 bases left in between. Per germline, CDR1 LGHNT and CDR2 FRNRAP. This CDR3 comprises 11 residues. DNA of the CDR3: TGTGCTAGTGGTTTACTGGGCGAGCAGTACTTC. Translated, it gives CASGLLGEQYF.

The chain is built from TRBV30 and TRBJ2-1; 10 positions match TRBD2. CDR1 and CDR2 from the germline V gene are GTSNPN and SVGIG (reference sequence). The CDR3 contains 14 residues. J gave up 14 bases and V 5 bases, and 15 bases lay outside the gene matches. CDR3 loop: CAWEKAGGAVMKFF. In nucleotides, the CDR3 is TGTGCCTGGGAAAAAGCGGGGGGGGCCGTTATGAAGTTCTTC.

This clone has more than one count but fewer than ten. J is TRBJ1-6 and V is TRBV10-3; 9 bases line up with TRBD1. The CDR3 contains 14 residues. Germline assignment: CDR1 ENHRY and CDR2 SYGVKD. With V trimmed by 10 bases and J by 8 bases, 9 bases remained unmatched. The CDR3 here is CATTLGQGHSPLHF. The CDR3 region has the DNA TGTGCCACCACTTTGGGACAGGGACATTCACCCCTCCACTTT.

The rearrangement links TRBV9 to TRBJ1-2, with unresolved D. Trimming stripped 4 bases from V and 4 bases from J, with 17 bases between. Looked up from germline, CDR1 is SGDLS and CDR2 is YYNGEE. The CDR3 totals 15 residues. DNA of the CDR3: TGTGCCAGCAGCCCCCAAGGGTACCTGACCTATGGCTACACCTTC. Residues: CASSPQGYLTYGYTF.

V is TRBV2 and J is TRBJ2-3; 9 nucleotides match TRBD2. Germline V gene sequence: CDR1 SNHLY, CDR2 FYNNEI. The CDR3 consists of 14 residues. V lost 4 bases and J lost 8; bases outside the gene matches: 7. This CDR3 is CASSVAGEGATQYF. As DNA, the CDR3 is TGTGCCAGCAGTGTAGCGGGAGAGGGGGCTACGCAGTATTTT.

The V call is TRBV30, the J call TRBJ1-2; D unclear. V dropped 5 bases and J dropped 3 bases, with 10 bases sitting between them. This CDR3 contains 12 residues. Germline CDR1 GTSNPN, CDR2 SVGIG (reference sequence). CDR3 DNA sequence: TGTGCCTGGTACGGCATTTACTATGGCTACACCTTC. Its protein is CAWYGIYYGYTF.

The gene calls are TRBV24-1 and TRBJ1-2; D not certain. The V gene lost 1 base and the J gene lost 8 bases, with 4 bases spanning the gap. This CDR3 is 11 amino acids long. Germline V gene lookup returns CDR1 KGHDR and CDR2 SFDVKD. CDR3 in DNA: TGTGCCACCAGTGATTTATGGGGCTACACCTTC. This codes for CATSDLWGYTF.

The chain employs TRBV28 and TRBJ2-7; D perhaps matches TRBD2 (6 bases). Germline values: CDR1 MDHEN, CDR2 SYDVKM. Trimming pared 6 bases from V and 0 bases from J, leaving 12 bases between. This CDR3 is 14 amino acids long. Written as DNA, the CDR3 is TGTGCCAGCAGGGAGGGCGGATCCTCCTACGAGCAGTACTTC. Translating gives CASREGGSSYEQYF.

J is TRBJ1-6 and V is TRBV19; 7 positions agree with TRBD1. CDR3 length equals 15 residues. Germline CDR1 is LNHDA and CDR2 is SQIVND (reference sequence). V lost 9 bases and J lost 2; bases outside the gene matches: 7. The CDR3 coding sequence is TGTGCCAGCAACCCAGGGGGAGCCTATAATTCACCCCTCCACTTT. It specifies CASNPGGAYNSPLHF.

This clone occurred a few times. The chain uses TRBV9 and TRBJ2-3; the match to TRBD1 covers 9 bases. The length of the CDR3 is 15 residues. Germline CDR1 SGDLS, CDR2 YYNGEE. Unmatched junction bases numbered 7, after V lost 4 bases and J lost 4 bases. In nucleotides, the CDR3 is TGTGCCAGCAGCCCTAGGACAGGGGTGGCAGATACGCAGTATTTT. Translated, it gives CASSPRTGVADTQYF.

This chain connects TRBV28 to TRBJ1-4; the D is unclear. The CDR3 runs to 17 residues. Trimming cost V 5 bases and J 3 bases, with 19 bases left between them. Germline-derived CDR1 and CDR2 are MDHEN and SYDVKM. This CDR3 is CASSLSGRGRSNEKLFF. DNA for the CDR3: TGTGCCAGCAGTCTCTCGGGCCGCGGAAGGTCTAATGAAAAACTGTTTTTT.

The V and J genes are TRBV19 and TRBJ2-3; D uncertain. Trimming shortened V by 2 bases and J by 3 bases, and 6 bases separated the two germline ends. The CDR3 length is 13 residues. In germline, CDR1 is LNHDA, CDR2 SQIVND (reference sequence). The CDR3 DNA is TGTGCCAGTAGTATAATTGGGACAGATACGCAGTATTTT. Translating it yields CASSIIGTDTQYF. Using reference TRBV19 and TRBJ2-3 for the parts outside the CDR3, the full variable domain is DGGITQSPKYLFRKEGQNVTLSCEQNLNHDAMYWYRQDPGQGLRLIYYSQIVNDFQKGDIAEGYSVSREKKESFPLTVTSAQKNPTAFYLCASSIIGTDTQYFGPGTRLTVL.

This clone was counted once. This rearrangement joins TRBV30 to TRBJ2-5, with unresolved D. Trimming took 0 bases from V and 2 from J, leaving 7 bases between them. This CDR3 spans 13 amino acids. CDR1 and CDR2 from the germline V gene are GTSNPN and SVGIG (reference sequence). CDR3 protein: CAWSVGSQETQYF. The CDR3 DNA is TGTGCCTGGAGTGTAGGCAGTCAAGAGACCCAGTACTTC.

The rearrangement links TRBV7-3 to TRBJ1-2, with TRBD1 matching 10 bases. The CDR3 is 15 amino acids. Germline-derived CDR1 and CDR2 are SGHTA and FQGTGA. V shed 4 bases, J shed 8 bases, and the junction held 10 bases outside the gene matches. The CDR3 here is CASSSVGTGVLGYTF. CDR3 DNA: TGTGCCAGCAGCTCGGTCGGGACAGGGGTTTTAGGCTACACCTTC.

This CDR3 is CASSSTGTGSETQYF. The CDR3 coding sequence is TGTGCCAGCTCATCAACCGGGACAGGGAGTGAGACCCAGTACTTC. V usage is TRBV18 and J usage is TRBJ2-5; 9 bases line up with TRBD1. This CDR3 spans 15 amino acids. V lost 5 bases and J lost 5; bases outside the gene matches: 9. Germline CDR1 is KGHSH and CDR2 is LQKENI.

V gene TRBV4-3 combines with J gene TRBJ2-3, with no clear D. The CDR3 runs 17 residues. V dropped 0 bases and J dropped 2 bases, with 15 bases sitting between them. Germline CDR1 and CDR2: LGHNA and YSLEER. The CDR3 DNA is TGCGCCAGCAGCCAAGAAGTTGGCGCAGCAAACACAGATACGCAGTATTTT. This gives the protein CASSQEVGAANTDTQYF.

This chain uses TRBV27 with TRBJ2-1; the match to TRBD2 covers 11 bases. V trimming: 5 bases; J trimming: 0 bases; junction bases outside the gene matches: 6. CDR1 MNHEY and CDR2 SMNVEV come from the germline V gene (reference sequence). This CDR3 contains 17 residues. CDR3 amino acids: CASSPQGLADSYNEQFF. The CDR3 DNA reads TGTGCCAGCAGTCCCCAGGGACTAGCGGACTCCTACAATGAGCAGTTCTTC.

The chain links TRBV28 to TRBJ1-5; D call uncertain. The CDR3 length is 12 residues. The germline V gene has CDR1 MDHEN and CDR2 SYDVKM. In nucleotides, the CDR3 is TGTGCTTTCTCCGGCGGGAATCAGCCCCAGCATTTT. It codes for CAFSGGNQPQHF. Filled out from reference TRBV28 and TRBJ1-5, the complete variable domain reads DVKVTQSSRYLVKRTGEKVFLECVQDMDHENMFWYRQDPGLGLRLIYFSYDVKMKEKGDIPEGYSVSREKKERFSLILESASTNQTSMYLCAFSGGNQPQHFGDGTRLSIL.

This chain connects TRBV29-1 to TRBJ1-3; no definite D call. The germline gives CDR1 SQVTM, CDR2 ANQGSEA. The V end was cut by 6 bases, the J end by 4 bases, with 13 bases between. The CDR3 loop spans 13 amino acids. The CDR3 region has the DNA TGCAGCGTCGGAAGCGGATACGGAAACACCATATATTTT. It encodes CSVGSGYGNTIYF.

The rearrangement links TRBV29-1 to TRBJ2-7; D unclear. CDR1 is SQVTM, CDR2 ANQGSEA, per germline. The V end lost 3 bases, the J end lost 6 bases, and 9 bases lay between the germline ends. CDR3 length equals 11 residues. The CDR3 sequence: CSVEAPGEQYF. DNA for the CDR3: TGCAGCGTTGAGGCCCCAGGCGAGCAGTACTTC.

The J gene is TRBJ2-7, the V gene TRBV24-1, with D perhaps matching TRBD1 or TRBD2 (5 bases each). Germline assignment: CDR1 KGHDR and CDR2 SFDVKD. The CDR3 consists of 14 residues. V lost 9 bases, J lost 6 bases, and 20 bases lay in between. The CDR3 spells CATGGSGDAPEQYF. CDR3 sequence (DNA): TGTGCCACCGGAGGTTCTGGGGACGCACCCGAGCAGTACTTC.

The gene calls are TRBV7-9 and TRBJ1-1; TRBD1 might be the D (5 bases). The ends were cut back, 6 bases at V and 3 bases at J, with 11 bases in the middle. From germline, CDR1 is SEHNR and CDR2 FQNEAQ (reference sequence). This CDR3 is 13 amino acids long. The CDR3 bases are TGTGCCAGCAGTCGGCCGGGGGACACTGAAGCTTTCTTT. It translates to CASSRPGDTEAFF.

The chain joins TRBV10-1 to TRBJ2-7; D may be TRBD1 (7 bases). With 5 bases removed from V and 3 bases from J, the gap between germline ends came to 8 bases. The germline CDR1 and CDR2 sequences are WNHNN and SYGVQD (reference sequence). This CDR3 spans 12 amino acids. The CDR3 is CASSQGGYEQYF. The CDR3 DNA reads TGCGCCAGCAGTCAGGGGGGCTACGAGCAGTACTTC.